This T cell receptor (beta chain) was captured by sequencing in a study of blood T cell repertoires in COVID-19. Across the study: There were acute and convalescent COVID-19 samples, and they came from the United States, Italy and Spain. PBMCs, B-cell-depleted T cells, or T cells were the source of the cDNA or gDNA that made up the material.

This clone came up once. The germline gives CDR1 SGHNT, CDR2 YYREEE (reference sequence). The CDR3 is 17 amino acids. Deletions cut 0 bases from V and 0 bases from J, with 15 bases between. In the study's own analysis: Amplifying reference gene primers gave estimates of nucleated cell counts. Libraries were prepared by immunoSEQ multiplex PCR; TCRdb keeps only in-frame clonotypes and omits some of them. V, J and clone size were drawn from that table, and D and trimming were deduced from the DNA. The repertoire has 130,000 to 150,000 clones, about 87% of them found once; the top ten carry 8.6%. The origin of this receptor is a woman aged 45 to 65 with active or convalescent COVID-19. The sequenced sample was peripheral blood. The chain carries TRBV5-4 and TRBJ1-1, with D hard to call. CDR3 loop: CASSLAVTASMNTEAFF. CDR3 sequence (DNA): TGTGCCAGCAGCTTGGCCGTAACAGCATCAATGAACACTGAAGCTTTCTTT.